This TCR beta chain comes out of a study of a mutant IDH1 vaccine in newly diagnosed glioma (dated by TCRdb to the early 2020s). Study-level background: Patients received eight vaccinations in weeks 1, 3, 5, 7, 11, 15, 19 and 23, corresponding to visits V03 through V10. The roughly 30 treated patients were approximately 62% male and roughly 40% female, with a mean age of 40.4 years. For exploratory analyses, longitudinal TCRB deep sequencing was carried out in roughly 23 treated patients wherever samples were available. Peripheral blood samples were drawn at six visits, namely V03 (baseline), V05, V07, V10, V12 and V13. Prior to enrollment, standard therapy consisting of radiotherapy alone, temozolomide alone, or radiochemotherapy with temozolomide had been administered to patients, with the combination being received by most patients. Vaccination began 4-6 weeks after radiotherapy alone, or alongside temozolomide cycles in the chemotherapy-containing groups.

The time point label on this specimen signifies: week 11, during vaccination. A 20-mer mutant IDH1 peptide at 300 micrograms in Montanide made up each vaccine dose, which was injected subcutaneously together with topical imiquimod. Newly diagnosed WHO grade 3 or 4 IDH1-mutant astrocytomas showing loss of nuclear ATRX were present in the donors. The samples were drawn from NOA16, a multicentre, single-arm, open-label phase I trial in Germany that tested a mutant IDH1 peptide vaccine in humans for the first time. Genomic DNA for TCRB sequencing was isolated from EDTA blood with the DNeasy Blood and Tissue Kit. Trimming accounts for 2 bases at V and 7 bases at J, while the number of junction bases matched to no gene is 7. For CDR1 and CDR2, the germline V gene (reference sequence) lists MNHEY and SMNVEV. There are 15 amino acids in the CDR3, from cysteine to phenylalanine inclusive. CDR3 DNA only is kept here, 45 bases in frame from base 1.

Broader findings and caveats from the paper: Selection of PBMC samples for TCRB deep sequencing was based on availability. It was noted by the authors that analyses of patient blood samples could not be reproduced owing to sample limitations. Vaccine-induced immune responses across multiple MHC alleles were detected in over 85% of patients. Pseudoprogression seemed to be unrelated to changes in the top peripheral T cell clonotypes found by TCRB sequencing.

Turning to this clone: This receptor's antigen is unknown. Per-nucleotide qualities are absent, and no much larger clonotype sits a single base away.

The library came from the immunoSEQ multiplex PCR assay. Rearranged TCR beta chain sequences were amplified with the hsTCRB Kit following the manufacturer's protocol. An Illumina MiSeq was used to sequence the TCRB libraries. In the paper's pipeline: Demultiplexing, trimming and gene mapping were performed with the kit vendor's proprietary platform. Not all clones reach the TCRdb copy of this immuneACCESS table, which keeps in-frame sequences only. Checked studies attribute under half of the gap to unresolved V genes and leave the rest unexplained. The V and J calls and clone size come from that table; D and trimming were worked out from the DNA. The sample table shows more than 55,000 clones, and about 84% are seen once. 3.6% of the sample is in the top ten clones.

The chain joins TRBV27 to TRBJ2-3, and TRBD2 aligns with 9 junction nucleotides. The source is a man between 25 and 39 years old with glioma. The sample in question was PBMCs, obtained from a glioma patient whose treatment included an IDH1 peptide vaccine. This receptor carries the CDR3 CASSLMRGGRNTQYF. The DNA sequence is TGTGCCAGCAGTTTAATGCGGGGGGGTCGGAATACGCAGTATTTT.